This passage covers 6 T cell receptor beta chains from one sample sequenced in a study of cytomegalovirus exposure and HLA in healthy donors. This PCR relied on a set of 60 Vbeta primers and 13 Jbeta primers. Clones were sequenced by immunoSEQ multiplex PCR, and TCRdb holds only the in-frame ones, with some missing. The repertoire holds about 40,000 clones, with approximately 71% as singletons. The sample taken for sequencing was PBMCs. The receptors were sampled from a man aged 45 to 65 in good health and CMV-seropositive.

The gene calls are TRBV18 and TRBJ1-1; 8 nucleotides line up with TRBD1. Germline V lookup: CDR1 KGHSH, CDR2 LQKENI. J lost 11 bases, V lost 3 bases, and 11 bases had no gene match. The CDR3 contains 14 residues. The CDR3: CASSPATGTGAAFF. Written as DNA, the CDR3 is TGTGCCAGCTCACCCGCGACAGGGACAGGCGCGGCTTTCTTT. Using reference TRBV18 and TRBJ1-1 for the parts outside the CDR3, the full variable domain is NAGVMQNPRHLVRRRGQEARLRCSPMKGHSHVYWYRQLPEEGLKFMVYLQKENIIDESGMPKERFSAEFPKEGPSILRIQQVVRGDSAAYFCASSPATGTGAAFFGQGTRLTVV.

The V call is TRBV6-6, the J call TRBJ1-3; D unresolved. Germline V gene lookup returns CDR1 MNHNY and CDR2 SVGAGI (reference sequence). The CDR3 is made up of 14 amino acids. V was pared by 9 bases and J by 0 bases, with 12 bases between. CDR3 coding DNA: TGTGCCAGTCGTGCAGTGAACTCTGGAAACACCATATATTTT. Translated, it gives CASRAVNSGNTIYF.

This sequence joins TRBV5-8 and TRBJ2-1; D is perhaps TRBD1 (7 bases). This CDR3 spans 16 amino acids. V dropped 5 bases and J dropped 0 bases, with 15 bases sitting between them. Germline V lookup: CDR1 SGHTS, CDR2 YDEGEE. DNA for the CDR3: TGTGCCAGCAGGATAGGGGGGACAGCCTCCTACAATGAGCAGTTCTTC. Translation gives CASRIGGTASYNEQFF.

The rearrangement links TRBV6-1 to TRBJ1-1; D is unclear. The V end was cut by 11 bases, the J end by 1 base, with 14 bases between. The germline V gene encodes CDR1 MNHNS and CDR2 SASEGT. The CDR3 has 13 residues. The CDR3 region has the DNA TGTGCCGGCGCACAGCAACAGAACACTGAAGCTTTCTTT. Its protein product is CAGAQQQNTEAFF.

V is TRBV4-1 and J is TRBJ1-2; TRBD1 is a possible D gene (5 bases). Per germline, CDR1 MGHRA and CDR2 YSYEKL. The CDR3 covers 17 residues. Trimming cost V 0 bases and J 0 bases, with 14 bases left between them. The CDR3 sequence is CASSQEYLGGANYGYTF. In DNA form, the CDR3 reads TGCGCCAGCAGCCAAGAATATCTGGGGGGAGCTAACTATGGCTACACCTTC.

The rearrangement links TRBV11-2 to TRBJ1-2, with 9 bases aligning to TRBD1. The CDR3 totals 14 residues. Germline-derived CDR1 and CDR2 are SGHAT and FQNNGV. V was clipped by 0 bases and J by 8 bases; unmatched bases: 4. As DNA, the CDR3 is TGTGCCAGCAGCTTAGATCGACAGGGGGACGGCTACACCTTC. This translates into CASSLDRQGDGYTF.